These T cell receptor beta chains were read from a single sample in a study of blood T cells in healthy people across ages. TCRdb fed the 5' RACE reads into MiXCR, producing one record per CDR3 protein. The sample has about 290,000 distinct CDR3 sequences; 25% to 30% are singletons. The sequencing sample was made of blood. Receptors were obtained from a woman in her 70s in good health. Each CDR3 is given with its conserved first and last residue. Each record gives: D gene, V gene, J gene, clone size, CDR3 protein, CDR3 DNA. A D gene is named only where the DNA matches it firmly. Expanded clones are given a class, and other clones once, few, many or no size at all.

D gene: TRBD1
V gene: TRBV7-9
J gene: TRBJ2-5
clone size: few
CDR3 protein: CASSSGQGPETQYF
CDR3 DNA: TGTGCCAGCAGCTCCGGACAGGGGCCGGAGACCCAGTACTTC

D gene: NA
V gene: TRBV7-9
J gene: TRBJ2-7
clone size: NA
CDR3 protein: CASSLLGDYEQYF
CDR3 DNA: TGTGCCAGCAGCTTACTAGGGGACTACGAGCAGTACTTC

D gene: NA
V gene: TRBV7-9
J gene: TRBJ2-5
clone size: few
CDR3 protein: CASSFSKMQETQYF
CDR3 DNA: TGTGCCAGCAGCTTTTCCAAAATGCAAGAGACCCAGTACTTC

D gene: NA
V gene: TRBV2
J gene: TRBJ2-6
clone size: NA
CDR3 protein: CASRTDISGANVLTF
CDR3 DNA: TGTGCCAGCAGAACGGACATCTCTGGGGCCAACGTCCTGACTTTC

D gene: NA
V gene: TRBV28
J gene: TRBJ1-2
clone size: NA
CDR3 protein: CASSLTGSNYGYTF
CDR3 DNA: TGTGCCAGCAGTTTGACAGGAAGCAACTATGGCTACACCTTC

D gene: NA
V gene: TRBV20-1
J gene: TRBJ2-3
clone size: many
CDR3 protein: CSGAVSTDTQYF
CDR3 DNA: TGCAGTGGGGCGGTGTCCACAGATACGCAGTATTTT

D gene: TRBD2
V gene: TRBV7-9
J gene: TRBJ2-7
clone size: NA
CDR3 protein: CASSRGLAGGLYEQYF
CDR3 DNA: TGTGCCAGCAGCCGGGGACTAGCGGGGGGACTCTACGAGCAGTACTTC

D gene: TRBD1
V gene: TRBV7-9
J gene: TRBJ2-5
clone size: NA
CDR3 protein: CASSHPSPPTTGATETQYF
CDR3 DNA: TGTGCCAGCAGCCACCCGTCCCCCCCGACGACAGGGGCGACGGAGACCCAGTACTTC

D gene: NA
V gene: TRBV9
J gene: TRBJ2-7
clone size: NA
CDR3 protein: CASSVATGSYEQYF
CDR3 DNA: TGTGCCAGCAGCGTAGCGACAGGATCCTACGAGCAGTACTTC

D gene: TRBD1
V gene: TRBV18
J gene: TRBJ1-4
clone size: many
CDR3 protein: CASSPGTGGEKLFF
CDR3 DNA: TGTGCCAGCTCCCCCGGGACAGGGGGTGAAAAACTGTTTTTT

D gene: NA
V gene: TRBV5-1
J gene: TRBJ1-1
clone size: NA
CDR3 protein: CASSLARRGTEAFF
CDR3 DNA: TGCGCCAGCAGCTTGGCTCGTCGGGGAACTGAAGCTTTCTTT

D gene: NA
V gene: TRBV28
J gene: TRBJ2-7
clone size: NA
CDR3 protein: CASSSPGHRYEQYF
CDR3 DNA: TGTGCCAGCAGTTCACCGGGACATAGGTACGAGCAGTACTTC